What follows is one T cell receptor beta chain and its context. This record belongs to a study of blood T cell repertoires in COVID-19. The CDR3 has 15 amino acids. Per germline, CDR1 MNHEY and CDR2 SMNVEV (reference sequence). With V trimmed by 8 bases and J by 8 bases, 12 bases remained unmatched. A Seattle source enrolled patients during active infection and followed them longitudinally. Repertoires were generated with immunoSEQ multiplex PCR, while TCRdb's copy carries only in-frame clones and drops some. The sample holds about 410,000 clones, about 89% seen once. The sample was peripheral blood. This chain connects TRBV27 to TRBJ1-2; 12 bases align to TRBD1. This clonotype was sampled from a woman aged 40 to 50 with COVID-19, enrolled during active disease. The CDR3 DNA is TGTGCCAGCGGCATGGGGACAGGGGGCTCTGGAGGCTACACCTTC. Translating it yields CASGMGTGGSGGYTF.